The sequence of this TCR beta chain was determined in a study of OX40 agonist ivuxolimab in advanced cancers. Trimming took off 0 bases at V and 6 bases at J, with 5 bases between the two ends. Germline loops: CDR1 SGHRS, CDR2 YFSETQ. The CDR3 length is 12 residues. Whole-study results and caveats: In the 0.1 to 3.0 mg/kg range, CD4+ and CD8+ blood T cells had expanded clonally by week 6.

The sample holds one count of this clone. The target antigen is unknown. Blood got drawn at baseline, again on cycle 4 day 1, and then on cycle 7 day 1. The method was immunoSEQ multiplex PCR; TCRdb's version includes in-frame clones alone and lacks a portion of them. The sample consists of approximately 68,000 clones, 75% to 90% of them appearing once. This TCR was sampled from an adult with an advanced solid tumor such as melanoma, head and neck, liver or kidney cancer. The sequenced sample was CD4+ or CD8+ T cells sorted from blood, obtained in a trial of the OX40 agonist ivuxolimab. The chain combines TRBV5-1 with TRBJ2-3; no firm D call. CDR3 in amino acids: CASSLGRDTQYF. The CDR3, as DNA: TGCGCCAGCAGCTTGGGAAGGGATACGCAGTATTTT.